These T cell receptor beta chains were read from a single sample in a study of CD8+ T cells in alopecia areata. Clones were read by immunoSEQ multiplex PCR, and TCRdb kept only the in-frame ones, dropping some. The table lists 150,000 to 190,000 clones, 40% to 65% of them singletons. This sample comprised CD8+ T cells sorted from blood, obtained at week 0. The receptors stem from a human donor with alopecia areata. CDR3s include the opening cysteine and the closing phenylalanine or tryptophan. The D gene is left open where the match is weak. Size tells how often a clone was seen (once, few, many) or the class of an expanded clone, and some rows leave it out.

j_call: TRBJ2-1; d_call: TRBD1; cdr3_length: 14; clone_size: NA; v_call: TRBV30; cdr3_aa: CAWSVGGRWDEQFF; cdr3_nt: TGTGCCTGGAGTGTAGGGGGCCGGTGGGATGAGCAGTTCTTC
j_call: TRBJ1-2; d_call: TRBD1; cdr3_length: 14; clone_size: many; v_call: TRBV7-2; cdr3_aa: CASSGTGGDYGYTF; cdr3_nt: TGTGCCAGCAGCGGGACAGGGGGGGACTATGGCTACACCTTC
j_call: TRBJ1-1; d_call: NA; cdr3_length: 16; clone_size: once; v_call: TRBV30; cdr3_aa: CAWSDGWRVENTEAFF; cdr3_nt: TGTGCCTGGAGTGATGGGTGGCGAGTTGAGAACACTGAAGCTTTCTTT
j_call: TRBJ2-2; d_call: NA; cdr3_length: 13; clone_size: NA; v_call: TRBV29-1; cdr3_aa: CSVVGIHTGELFF; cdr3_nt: TGCAGCGTTGTGGGGATTCACACCGGGGAGCTGTTTTTT
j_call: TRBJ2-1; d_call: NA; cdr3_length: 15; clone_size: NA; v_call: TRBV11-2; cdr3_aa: CASSLGESSYNEQFF; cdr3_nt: TGTGCCAGCAGCTTGGGGGAGAGCTCCTACAATGAGCAGTTCTTC
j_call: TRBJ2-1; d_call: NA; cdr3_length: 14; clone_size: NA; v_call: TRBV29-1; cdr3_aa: CSVEKDSSYNEQFF; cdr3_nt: TGCAGCGTTGAAAAGGACAGCTCCTACAATGAGCAGTTCTTC
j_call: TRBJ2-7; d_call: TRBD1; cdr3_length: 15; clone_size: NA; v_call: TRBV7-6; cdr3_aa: CASSSGTGIVAGAYF; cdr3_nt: TGTGCCAGCAGCTCCGGGACAGGGATAGTTGCTGGTGCGTACTTC
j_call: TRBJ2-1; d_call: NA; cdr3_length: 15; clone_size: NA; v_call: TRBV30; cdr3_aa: CAWSVGQGSYNEQFF; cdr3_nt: TGTGCCTGGAGTGTCGGGCAGGGCTCCTACAATGAGCAGTTCTTC
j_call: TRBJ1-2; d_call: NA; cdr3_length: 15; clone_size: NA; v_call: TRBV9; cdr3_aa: CASSVGQSLSYGYTF; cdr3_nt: TGTGCCAGCAGCGTAGGACAGTCCTTATCCTATGGCTACACCTTC
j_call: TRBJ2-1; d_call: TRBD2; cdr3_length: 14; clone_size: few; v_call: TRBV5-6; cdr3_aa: CASSSSGGANEQFF; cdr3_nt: TGTGCCAGCAGCTCTAGCGGGGGGGCCAATGAGCAGTTCTTC